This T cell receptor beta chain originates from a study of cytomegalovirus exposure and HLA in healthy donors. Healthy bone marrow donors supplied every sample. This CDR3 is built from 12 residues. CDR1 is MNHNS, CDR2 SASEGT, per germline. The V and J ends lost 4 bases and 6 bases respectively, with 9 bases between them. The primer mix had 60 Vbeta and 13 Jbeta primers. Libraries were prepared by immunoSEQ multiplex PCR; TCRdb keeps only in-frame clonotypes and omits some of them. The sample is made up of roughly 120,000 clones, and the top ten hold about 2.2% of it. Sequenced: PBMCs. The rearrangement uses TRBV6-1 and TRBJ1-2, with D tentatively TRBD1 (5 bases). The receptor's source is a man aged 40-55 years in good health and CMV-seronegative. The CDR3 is CASSGQGHGYTF. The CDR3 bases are TGTGCCAGCAGTGGGCAGGGTCATGGCTACACCTTC.